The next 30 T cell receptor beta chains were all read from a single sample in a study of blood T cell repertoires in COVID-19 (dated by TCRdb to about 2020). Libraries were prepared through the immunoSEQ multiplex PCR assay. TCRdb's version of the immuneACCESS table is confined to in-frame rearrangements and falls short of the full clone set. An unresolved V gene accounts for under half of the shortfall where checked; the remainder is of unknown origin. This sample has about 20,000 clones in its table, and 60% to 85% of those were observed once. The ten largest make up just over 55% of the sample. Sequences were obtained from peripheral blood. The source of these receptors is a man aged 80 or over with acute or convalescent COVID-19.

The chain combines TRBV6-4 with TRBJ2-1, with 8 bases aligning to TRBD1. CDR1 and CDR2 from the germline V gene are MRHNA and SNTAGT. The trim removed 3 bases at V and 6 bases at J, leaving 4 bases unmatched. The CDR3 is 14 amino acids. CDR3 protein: CASSETGESNEQFF. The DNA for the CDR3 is TGTGCCAGCAGTGAGACAGGGGAAAGCAATGAGCAGTTCTTC.

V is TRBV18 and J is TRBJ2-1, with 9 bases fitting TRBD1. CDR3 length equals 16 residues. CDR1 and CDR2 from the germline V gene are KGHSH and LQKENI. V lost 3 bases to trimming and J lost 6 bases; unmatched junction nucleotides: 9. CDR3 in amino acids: CASSPSTGQGANEQFF. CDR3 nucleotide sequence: TGTGCCAGCTCACCGTCGACGGGACAGGGTGCCAATGAGCAGTTCTTC.

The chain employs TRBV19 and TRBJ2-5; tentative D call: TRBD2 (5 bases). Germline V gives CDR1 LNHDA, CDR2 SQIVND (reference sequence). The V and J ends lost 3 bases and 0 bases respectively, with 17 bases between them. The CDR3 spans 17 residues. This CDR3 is CASSIKAPGWYQETQYF. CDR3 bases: TGTGCCAGTAGTATTAAGGCCCCGGGATGGTACCAAGAGACCCAGTACTTC.

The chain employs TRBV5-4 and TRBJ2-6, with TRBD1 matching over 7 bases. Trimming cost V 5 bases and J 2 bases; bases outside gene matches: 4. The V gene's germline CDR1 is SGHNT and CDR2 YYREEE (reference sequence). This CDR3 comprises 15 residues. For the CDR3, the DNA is TGTGCCAGCAGTTTTGACAGGGCTGGGGCCAACGTCCTGACTTTC. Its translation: CASSFDRAGANVLTF.

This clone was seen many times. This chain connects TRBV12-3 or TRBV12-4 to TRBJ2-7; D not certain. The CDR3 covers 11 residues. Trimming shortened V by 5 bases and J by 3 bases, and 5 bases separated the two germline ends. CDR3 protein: CASSQHYEQYF. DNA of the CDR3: TGTGCCAGCAGTCAACACTACGAGCAGTACTTC.

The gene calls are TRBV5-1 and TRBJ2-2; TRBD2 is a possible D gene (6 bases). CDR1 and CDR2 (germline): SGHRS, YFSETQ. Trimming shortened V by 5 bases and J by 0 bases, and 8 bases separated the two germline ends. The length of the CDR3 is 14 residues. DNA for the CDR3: TGCGCCAGCAGGGAGGGCGCGAACACCGGGGAGCTGTTTTTT. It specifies CASREGANTGELFF.

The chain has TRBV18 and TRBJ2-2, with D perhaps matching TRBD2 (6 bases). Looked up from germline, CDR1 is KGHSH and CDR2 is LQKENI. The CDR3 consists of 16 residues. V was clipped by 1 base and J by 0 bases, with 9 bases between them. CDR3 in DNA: TGTGCCAGCTCACCACTGGGACTGCCGAACACCGGGGAGCTGTTTTTT. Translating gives CASSPLGLPNTGELFF.

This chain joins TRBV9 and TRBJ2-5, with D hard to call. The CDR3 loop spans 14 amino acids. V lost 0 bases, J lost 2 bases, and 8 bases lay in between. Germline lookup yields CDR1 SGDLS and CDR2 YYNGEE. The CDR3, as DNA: TGTGCCAGCAGCGTAGGAGGCCTTCAAGAGACCCAGTACTTC. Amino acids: CASSVGGLQETQYF.

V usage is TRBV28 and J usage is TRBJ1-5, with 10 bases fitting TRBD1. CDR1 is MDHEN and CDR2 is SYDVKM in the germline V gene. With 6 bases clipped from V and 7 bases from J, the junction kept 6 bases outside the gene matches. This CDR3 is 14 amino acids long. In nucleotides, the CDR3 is TGTGCCAGCAGGGGACAGGGGAGAAACCAGCCCCAGCATTTT. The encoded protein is CASRGQGRNQPQHF.

CDR3 sequence: CASREGPSTDTQYF. The DNA for the CDR3 is TGTGCCAGCAGGGAGGGGCCCAGCACAGATACGCAGTATTTT. The J gene is TRBJ2-3, the V gene TRBV7-6, with a tentative D call TRBD2 (6 bases). Trimming pared 6 bases from V and 0 bases from J, leaving 10 bases between. Per the germline V gene, CDR1 is SGHVS and CDR2 is FNYEAQ. The CDR3 spans 14 residues.

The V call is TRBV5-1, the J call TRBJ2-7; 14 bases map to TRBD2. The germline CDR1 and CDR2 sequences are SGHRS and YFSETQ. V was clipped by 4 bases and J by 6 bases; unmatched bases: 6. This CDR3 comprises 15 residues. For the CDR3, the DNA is TGCGCCAGCAGCCCGGGACTAGCGGGAGTGGGCGAGCAGTACGTC. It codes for CASSPGLAGVGEQYV.

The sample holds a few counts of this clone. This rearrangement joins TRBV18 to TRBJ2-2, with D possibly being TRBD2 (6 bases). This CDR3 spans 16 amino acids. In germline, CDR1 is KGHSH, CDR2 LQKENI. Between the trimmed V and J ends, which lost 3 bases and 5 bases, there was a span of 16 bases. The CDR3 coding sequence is TGTGCCAGCTCACCCGCAGGGACTGGGCGGACCGGGGAGCTGTTTTTT. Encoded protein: CASSPAGTGRTGELFF. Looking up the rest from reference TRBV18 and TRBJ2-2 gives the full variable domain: NAGVMQNPRHLVRRRGQEARLRCSPMKGHSHVYWYRQLPEEGLKFMVYLQKENIIDESGMPKERFSAEFPKEGPSILRIQQVVRGDSAAYFCASSPAGTGRTGELFFGEGSRLTVL.

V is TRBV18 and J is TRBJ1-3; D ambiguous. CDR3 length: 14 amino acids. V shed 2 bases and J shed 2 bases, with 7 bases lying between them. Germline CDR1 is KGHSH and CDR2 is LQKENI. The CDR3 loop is CASSPARAGNTIYF. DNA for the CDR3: TGTGCCAGCTCACCAGCGAGGGCTGGAAACACCATATATTTT.

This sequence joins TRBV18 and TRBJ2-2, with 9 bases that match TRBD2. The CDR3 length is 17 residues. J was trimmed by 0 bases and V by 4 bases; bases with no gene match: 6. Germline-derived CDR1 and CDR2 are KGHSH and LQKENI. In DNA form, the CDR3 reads TGTGCCAGCTCACGGCGGGAGGGAGTGACGAACACCGGGGAGCTGTTTTTT. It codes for CASSRREGVTNTGELFF.

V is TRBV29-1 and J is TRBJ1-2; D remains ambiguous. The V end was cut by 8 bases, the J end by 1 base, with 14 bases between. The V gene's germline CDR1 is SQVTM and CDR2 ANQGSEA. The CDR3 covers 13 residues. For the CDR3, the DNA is TGCAGCTCAAGGACGGCGGGTAACTATGGCTACACCTTC. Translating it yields CSSRTAGNYGYTF.

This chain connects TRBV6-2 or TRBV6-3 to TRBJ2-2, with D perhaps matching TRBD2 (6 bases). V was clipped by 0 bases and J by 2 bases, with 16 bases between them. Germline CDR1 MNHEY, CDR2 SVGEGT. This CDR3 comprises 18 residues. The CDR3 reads CASSYSQRAFINTGELFF. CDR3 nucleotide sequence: TGTGCCAGCAGTTACTCCCAGCGGGCCTTTATAAACACCGGGGAGCTGTTTTTT.

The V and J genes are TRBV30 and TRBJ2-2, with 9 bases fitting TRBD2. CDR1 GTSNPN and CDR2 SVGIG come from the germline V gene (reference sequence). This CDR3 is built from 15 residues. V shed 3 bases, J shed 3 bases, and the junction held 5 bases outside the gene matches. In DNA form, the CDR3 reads TGTGCCTGGAGGGTTAGCGGGAGCGACACCGGGGAGCTGTTTTTT. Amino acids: CAWRVSGSDTGELFF.

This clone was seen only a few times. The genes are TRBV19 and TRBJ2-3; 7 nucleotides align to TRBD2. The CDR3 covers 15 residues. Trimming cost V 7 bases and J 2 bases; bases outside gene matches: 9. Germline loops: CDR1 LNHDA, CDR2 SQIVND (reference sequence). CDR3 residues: CASTGGSGATDTQYF. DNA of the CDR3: TGTGCCAGTACGGGGGGAAGCGGGGCCACAGATACGCAGTATTTT. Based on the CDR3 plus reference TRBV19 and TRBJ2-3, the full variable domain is DGGITQSPKYLFRKEGQNVTLSCEQNLNHDAMYWYRQDPGQGLRLIYYSQIVNDFQKGDIAEGYSVSREKKESFPLTVTSAQKNPTAFYLCASTGGSGATDTQYFGPGTRLTVL.

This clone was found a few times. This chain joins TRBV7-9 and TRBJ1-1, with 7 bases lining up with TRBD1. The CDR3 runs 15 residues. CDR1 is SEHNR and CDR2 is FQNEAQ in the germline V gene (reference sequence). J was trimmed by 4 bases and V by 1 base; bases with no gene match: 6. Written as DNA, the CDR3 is TGTGCCAGCAGCTTAGTTAGGTCAGGGGGCACTGAAGCTTTCTTT. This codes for CASSLVRSGGTEAFF.

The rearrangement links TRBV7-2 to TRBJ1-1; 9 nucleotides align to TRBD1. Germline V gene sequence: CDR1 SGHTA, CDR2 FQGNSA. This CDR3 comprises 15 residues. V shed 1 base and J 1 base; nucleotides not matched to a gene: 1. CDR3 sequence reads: CASSLDRGRNTEAFF. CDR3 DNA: TGTGCCAGCAGCTTAGACAGGGGGCGGAACACTGAAGCTTTCTTT. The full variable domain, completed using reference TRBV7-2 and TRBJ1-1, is GAGVSQSPSNKVTEKGKDVELRCDPISGHTALYWYRQSLGQGLEFLIYFQGNSAPDKSGLPSDRFSAERTGGSVSTLTIQRTQQEDSAVYLCASSLDRGRNTEAFFGQGTRLTVV.

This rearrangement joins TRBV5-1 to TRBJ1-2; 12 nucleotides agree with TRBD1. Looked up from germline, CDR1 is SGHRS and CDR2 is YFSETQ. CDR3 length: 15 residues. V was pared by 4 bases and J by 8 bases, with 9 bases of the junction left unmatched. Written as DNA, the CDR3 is TGCGCCAGCAGCCCGGAGGGACAGGGGGCTTCGGGCTACACCTTC. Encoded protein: CASSPEGQGASGYTF.

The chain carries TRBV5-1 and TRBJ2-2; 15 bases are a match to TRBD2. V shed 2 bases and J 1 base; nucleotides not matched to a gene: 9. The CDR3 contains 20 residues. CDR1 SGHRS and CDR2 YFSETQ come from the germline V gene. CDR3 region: CASSFWPGLAGGENTGELFF. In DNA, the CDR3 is TGCGCCAGCAGCTTTTGGCCCGGACTAGCGGGAGGGGAGAACACCGGGGAGCTGTTTTTT.

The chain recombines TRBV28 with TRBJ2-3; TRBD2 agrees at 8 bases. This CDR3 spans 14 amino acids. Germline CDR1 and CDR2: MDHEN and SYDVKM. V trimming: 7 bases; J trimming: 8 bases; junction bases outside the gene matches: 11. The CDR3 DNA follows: TGTGCCAGCACCCGGGGGGGAGAATCCCGTACGCAGTATTTT. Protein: CASTRGGESRTQYF.

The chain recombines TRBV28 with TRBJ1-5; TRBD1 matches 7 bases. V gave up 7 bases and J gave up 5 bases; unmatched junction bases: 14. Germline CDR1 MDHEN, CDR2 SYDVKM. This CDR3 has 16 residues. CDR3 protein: CASTLGRQGFYQPQHF. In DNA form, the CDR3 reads TGTGCCAGCACCCTCGGTAGACAGGGTTTTTATCAGCCCCAGCATTTT.

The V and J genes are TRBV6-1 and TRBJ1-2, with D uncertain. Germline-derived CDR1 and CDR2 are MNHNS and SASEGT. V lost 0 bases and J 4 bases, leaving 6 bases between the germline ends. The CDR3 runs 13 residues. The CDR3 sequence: CASSEAAVYGYTF. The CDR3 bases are TGTGCCAGCAGTGAAGCAGCGGTCTATGGCTACACCTTC.

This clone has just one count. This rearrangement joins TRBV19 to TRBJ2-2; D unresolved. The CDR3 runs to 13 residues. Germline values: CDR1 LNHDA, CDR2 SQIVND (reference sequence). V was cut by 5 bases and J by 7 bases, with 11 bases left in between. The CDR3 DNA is TGTGCCAGTAGTGCAACCACTAACGGGGAGCTGTTTTTT. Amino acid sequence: CASSATTNGELFF.

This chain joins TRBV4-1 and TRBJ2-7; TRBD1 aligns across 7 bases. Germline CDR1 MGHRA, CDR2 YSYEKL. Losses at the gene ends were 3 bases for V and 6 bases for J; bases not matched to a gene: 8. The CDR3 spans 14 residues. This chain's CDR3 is CASSQLTGIGEQYF. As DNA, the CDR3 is TGCGCCAGCAGCCAGCTGACAGGGATCGGCGAGCAGTACTTC.

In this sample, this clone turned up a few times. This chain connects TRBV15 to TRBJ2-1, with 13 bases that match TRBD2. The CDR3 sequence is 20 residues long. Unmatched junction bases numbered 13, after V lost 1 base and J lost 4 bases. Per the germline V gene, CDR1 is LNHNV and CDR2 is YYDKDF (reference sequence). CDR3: CATSRVGLAGDVGLYNEQFF. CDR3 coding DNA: TGTGCCACCAGCAGAGTTGGACTAGCGGGAGACGTCGGTTTGTACAATGAGCAGTTCTTC.

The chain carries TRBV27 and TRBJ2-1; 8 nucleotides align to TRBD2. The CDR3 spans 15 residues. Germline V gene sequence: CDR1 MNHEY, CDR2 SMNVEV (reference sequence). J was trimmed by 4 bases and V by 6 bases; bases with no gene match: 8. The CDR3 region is CASRVTSGYYNEQFF. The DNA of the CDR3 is TGTGCCAGCAGGGTAACTAGCGGATATTACAATGAGCAGTTCTTC.

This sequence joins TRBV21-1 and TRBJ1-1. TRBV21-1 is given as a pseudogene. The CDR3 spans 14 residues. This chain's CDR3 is CASSIGEGGTEAFF. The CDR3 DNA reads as TGTGCCAGCAGCATAGGGGAGGGGGGCACTGAAGCTTTCTTT.